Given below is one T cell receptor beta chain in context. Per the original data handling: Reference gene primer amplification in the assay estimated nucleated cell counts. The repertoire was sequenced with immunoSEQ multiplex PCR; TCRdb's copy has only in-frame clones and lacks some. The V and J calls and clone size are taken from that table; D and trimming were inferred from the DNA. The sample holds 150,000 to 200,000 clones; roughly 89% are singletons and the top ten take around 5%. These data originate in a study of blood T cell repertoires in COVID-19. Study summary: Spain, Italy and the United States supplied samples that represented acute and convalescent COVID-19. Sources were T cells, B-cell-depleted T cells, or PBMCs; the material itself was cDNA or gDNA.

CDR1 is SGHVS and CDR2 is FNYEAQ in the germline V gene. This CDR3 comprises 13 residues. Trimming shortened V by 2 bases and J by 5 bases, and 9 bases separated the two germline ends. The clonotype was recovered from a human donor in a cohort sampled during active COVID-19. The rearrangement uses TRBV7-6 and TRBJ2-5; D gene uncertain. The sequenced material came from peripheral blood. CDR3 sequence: CASSLFHPETQYF. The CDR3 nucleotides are TGTGCCAGCAGCTTATTCCATCCCGAGACCCAGTACTTC. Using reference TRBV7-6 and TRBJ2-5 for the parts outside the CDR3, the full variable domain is GAGVSQSPRYKVTKRGQDVALRCDPISGHVSLYWYRQALGQGPEFLTYFNYEAQQDKSGLPNDRFSAERPEGSISTLTIQRTEQRDSAMYRCASSLFHPETQYFGPGTRLLVL.